The source of this T cell receptor (beta chain) is a study of T-cell reconstitution after alpha-beta-depleted transplantation in children. General observations from the study: Several hundred rapidly expanded clones from non-depleted graft cells reportedly supplied alpha-beta T cells about two months post-transplant. From surviving recipient T cells and thymic progenitors came the high day-60 TCRbeta diversity observed in some patients. It was newly produced T cells that mostly accounted for T-cell counts and diversity one year after transplant.

Points on this clonotype: Antigen specificity is unknown.

Unique molecular identifiers were used in preparing the TCRbeta library. A single record per CDR3 protein comes from TCRdb applying MiXCR to the PCR reads. The profile shows nearly 350,000 distinct CDR3 sequences, 15% to 20% of them singletons. The CDR3 is made up of 20 amino acids. Germline values: CDR1 KGHSH, CDR2 LQKENI. With 1 base removed from V and 3 bases from J, the gap between germline ends came to 25 bases. The gene calls are TRBV18 and TRBJ2-1; perhaps D is TRBD1 or TRBD2 (5 bases each). Sequencing used PBMCs, mostly from graft donor cells, obtained 360 days after TCRalphabeta/CD19-depleted stem cell transplant. This clonotype was obtained from a male patient between 2 and 15 years old who had a stem cell transplant for acute lymphoblastic leukemia, so the T cells may come from the graft donor. CDR3 sequence: CASSPLRGLGFVAYYNEQFF. The CDR3 DNA follows: TGTGCCAGCTCACCACTCCGGGGCTTAGGATTCGTGGCCTACTACAATGAGCAGTTCTTC.